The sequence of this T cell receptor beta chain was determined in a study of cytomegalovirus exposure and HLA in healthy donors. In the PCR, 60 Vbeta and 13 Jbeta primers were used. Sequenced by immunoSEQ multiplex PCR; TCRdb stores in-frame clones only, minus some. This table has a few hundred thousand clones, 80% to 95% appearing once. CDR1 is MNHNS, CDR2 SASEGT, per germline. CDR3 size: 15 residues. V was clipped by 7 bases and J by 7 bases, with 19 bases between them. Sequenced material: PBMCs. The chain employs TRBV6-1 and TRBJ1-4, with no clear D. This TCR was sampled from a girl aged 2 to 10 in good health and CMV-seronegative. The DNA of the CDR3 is TGTGCCAGCATTGTCAGGCCCAGCGGGAGTGAAAAACTGTTTTTT. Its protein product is CASIVRPSGSEKLFF.